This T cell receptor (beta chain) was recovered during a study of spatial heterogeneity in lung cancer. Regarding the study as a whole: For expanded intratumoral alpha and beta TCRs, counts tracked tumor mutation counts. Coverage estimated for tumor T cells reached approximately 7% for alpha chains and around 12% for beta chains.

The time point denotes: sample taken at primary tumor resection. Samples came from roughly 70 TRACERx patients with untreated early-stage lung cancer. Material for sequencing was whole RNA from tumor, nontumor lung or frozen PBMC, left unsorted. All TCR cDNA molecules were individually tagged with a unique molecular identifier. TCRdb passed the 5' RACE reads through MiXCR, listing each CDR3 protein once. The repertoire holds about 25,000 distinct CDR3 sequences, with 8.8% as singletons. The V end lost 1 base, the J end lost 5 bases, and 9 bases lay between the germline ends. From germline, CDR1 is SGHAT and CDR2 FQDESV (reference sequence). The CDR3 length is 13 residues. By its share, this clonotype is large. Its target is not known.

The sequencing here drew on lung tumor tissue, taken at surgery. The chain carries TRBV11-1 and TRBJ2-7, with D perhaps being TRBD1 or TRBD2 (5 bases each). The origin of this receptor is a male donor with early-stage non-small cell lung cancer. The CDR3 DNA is TGTGCCAGCAGCTTAGTTCGGGGCAACGAGCAGTACTTC. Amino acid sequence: CASSLVRGNEQYF. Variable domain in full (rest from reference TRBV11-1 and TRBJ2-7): EAEVAQSPRYKITEKSQAVAFWCDPISGHATLYWYRQILGQGPELLVQFQDESVVDDSQLPKDRFSAERLKGVDSTLKIQPAELGDSAMYLCASSLVRGNEQYFGPGTRLTVT.